This T cell receptor beta chain was sequenced for a study of T-cell memory formation after mild COVID-19. Germline CDR1 and CDR2: KGHDR and SFDVKD. The CDR3 runs to 13 residues. V lost 12 bases and J 4 bases, leaving 17 bases between the germline ends. Each CDR3 protein is one row after TCRdb ran MiXCR on the 5' RACE reads. The profile covers more than 250,000 distinct CDR3 sequences, with around 17% appearing a single time and 20% to 25% taken by the ten largest. This clonotype was observed a handful of times. The receptor's source is a man between 18 and 35 years old who had mild COVID-19 (a few samples of this study predate the infection). Cell type and time point are not known. V gene TRBV24-1 combines with J gene TRBJ1-1; perhaps TRBD1 as D (6 bases). Input material: PBMCs or a T cell subset sorted from them (not recorded which). The CDR3 spells CARIFGGGTEAFF. As DNA, the CDR3 is TGTGCCCGAATCTTCGGGGGCGGCACTGAAGCTTTCTTT.